This is a list of T cell receptor beta chains from one sample in a study of blood T cell repertoires in COVID-19. Measured with immunoSEQ multiplex PCR; TCRdb has only the in-frame clones, and not every one. The sample has 110,000 to 150,000 clones, around 80% seen once; the top ten hold approximately 3.5%. Sequencing was done on a sample of peripheral blood. All receptors derive from a man aged 70-80 years who had recovered from COVID-19. Both conserved end residues are part of each CDR3. Each record gives: J gene, V gene, clone size, D gene, CDR3 DNA, CDR3 protein. D genes are given only for firm matches. Where a row states a size, it is once, few, many or the class of an expanded clone; other rows omit it.

J: TRBJ1-1
V: TRBV4-1
size: -
D: -
DNA: TGCGCCAGCAGCCAAGAAGGTAACAGGGCATCGAACACTGAAGCTTTCTTT
CDR3: CASSQEGNRASNTEAFF

J: TRBJ2-7
V: TRBV6-5
size: -
D: TRBD1
DNA: TGTGCCAGCAGTTACGGACAGGGGGCGACCTACGAGCAGTACTTC
CDR3: CASSYGQGATYEQYF

J: TRBJ2-2
V: TRBV5-1
size: -
D: TRBD2
DNA: TGCGCCAGCAGCTTTATAGCGGGAGGGGACACCGGGGAGCTGTTTTTT
CDR3: CASSFIAGGDTGELFF

J: TRBJ2-2
V: TRBV10-3
size: few
D: -
DNA: TGTGCCATCAGTACGGGACAAGGGCCGAACACCGGGGAGCTGTTTTTT
CDR3: CAISTGQGPNTGELFF

J: TRBJ2-1
V: TRBV11-3
size: -
D: TRBD1
DNA: TGTGCCAGCAGCCCAATTACGACAGGGAGCTACAATGAGCAGTTCTTC
CDR3: CASSPITTGSYNEQFF

J: TRBJ1-4
V: TRBV19
size: -
D: TRBD1
DNA: TGTGCCAGTGCCGAGGGGGCGGCTAATGAAAAACTGTTTTTT
CDR3: CASAEGAANEKLFF

J: TRBJ2-2
V: TRBV18
size: -
D: -
DNA: TGTGCCAGCTCACCACCCTCCGGGGAGCTGTTTTTT
CDR3: CASSPPSGELFF

J: TRBJ2-1
V: TRBV9
size: -
D: -
DNA: TGTGCCAGCAGCCCTTTTGGGAGTACCTACTACAATGAGCAGTTCTTC
CDR3: CASSPFGSTYYNEQFF

J: TRBJ1-4
V: TRBV27
size: many
D: -
DNA: TGTGCCAGCCGAAGGGCAGGGATTAATGAAAAACTGTTTTTT
CDR3: CASRRAGINEKLFF

J: TRBJ2-3
V: TRBV5-1
size: -
D: -
DNA: TGCGCCAGCAGTCAGGGTGTGGATACGCAGTATTTT
CDR3: CASSQGVDTQYF

J: TRBJ1-2
V: TRBV3-1/TRBV3-2
size: -
D: -
DNA: TGTGCCAGCACCCTAGGGAGGGACTATGGCTACACCTTC
CDR3: CASTLGRDYGYTF

J: TRBJ1-5
V: TRBV7-2
size: -
D: -
DNA: TGTGCCAGCAGCCTAGACCCCGGGACAATGAGGCAGCCCCAGCATTTT
CDR3: CASSLDPGTMRQPQHF

J: TRBJ1-4
V: TRBV27
size: once
D: TRBD1
DNA: TGTGCCAGCAGTTTAGCAGGGGGAGATGAAAAACTGTTTTTT
CDR3: CASSLAGGDEKLFF

J: TRBJ2-1
V: TRBV6-5
size: -
D: TRBD2
DNA: TGTGCCAGCAGTCCTAGCGGGGGCTACAATGAGCAGTTCTTC
CDR3: CASSPSGGYNEQFF

J: TRBJ2-7
V: TRBV7-6
size: -
D: TRBD2
DNA: TGTGCCAGCAGCCGGGGGACTAGCGGGACCTTGGAGCAGTACTTC
CDR3: CASSRGTSGTLEQYF

J: TRBJ2-1
V: TRBV2
size: -
D: -
DNA: TGTGCCAGCAGTGAACGTACCGGGAAGTCCTACAATGAGCAGTTCTTC
CDR3: CASSERTGKSYNEQFF

J: TRBJ1-1
V: TRBV19
size: -
D: -
DNA: TGTGCCAGTAGCTCCCCAGGGGCCATTTGGAACACTGAAGCTTTCTTT
CDR3: CASSSPGAIWNTEAFF

J: TRBJ1-2
V: TRBV19
size: -
D: TRBD1
DNA: TGTGCCACTCAAAGGGGGCTCAAGTATGGCTACACCTTC
CDR3: CATQRGLKYGYTF

J: TRBJ1-4
V: TRBV4-3
size: -
D: TRBD1
DNA: TGCGCCAGCAGCCCCGGACAGGGCCGGGAAAAACTGTTTTTT
CDR3: CASSPGQGREKLFF

J: TRBJ1-1
V: TRBV9
size: -
D: -
DNA: TGTGCCAGCAGCGCACCTCCCAGGGACACTGAAGCTTTCTTT
CDR3: CASSAPPRDTEAFF

J: TRBJ2-2
V: TRBV7-9
size: -
D: TRBD2
DNA: TGTGCCAGCAGCTTAGGTGGACTAGCGGGCCACGGGGAGCTGTTTTTT
CDR3: CASSLGGLAGHGELFF

J: TRBJ1-4
V: TRBV5-6
size: -
D: TRBD1
DNA: TGTGCCAGCAGCTTTGTAGGGACAGGTGAAGAAAAACTGTTTTTT
CDR3: CASSFVGTGEEKLFF

J: TRBJ2-7
V: TRBV3-1/TRBV3-2
size: -
D: TRBD1
DNA: TGTGCCAGCAGCCAAGCCCGGGACAGATCCTACGAGCAGTACTTC
CDR3: CASSQARDRSYEQYF

J: TRBJ2-7
V: TRBV29-1
size: -
D: -
DNA: TGCAGCGTCAGGCCGGCGAGAGTTGACGGCTACGAGCAGTACTTC
CDR3: CSVRPARVDGYEQYF

J: TRBJ2-2
V: TRBV30
size: -
D: TRBD2
DNA: TGTGCCTGGAGTGGGCAGGCCGGGACTAGCGGGAGGGAGCTGTTTTTT
CDR3: CAWSGQAGTSGRELFF

J: TRBJ2-6
V: TRBV7-3
size: -
D: -
DNA: TGTGCCAGCAGCTTAGTTGGAGGAACTGGGGCCAACGTCCTGACTTTC
CDR3: CASSLVGGTGANVLTF

J: TRBJ2-3
V: TRBV27
size: -
D: -
DNA: TGTGCCAGCACTTCAGGGGAGCTCGAGACAGATACGCAGTATTTT
CDR3: CASTSGELETDTQYF

J: TRBJ1-6
V: TRBV11-2
size: -
D: -
DNA: TGTGCCAGCAGAGAATTCCAGGGGTCACCCCTCCACTTT
CDR3: CASREFQGSPLHF

J: TRBJ2-5
V: TRBV4-1
size: once
D: -
DNA: TGCGCCAGCAGCCAAGACAAGGGGCGCCAAGAGACCCAGTACTTC
CDR3: CASSQDKGRQETQYF

J: TRBJ2-1
V: TRBV2
size: -
D: TRBD2
DNA: TGTGCCAGCAGTTACTGGGGAGGGAACGACTACAATGAGCAGTTCTTC
CDR3: CASSYWGGNDYNEQFF